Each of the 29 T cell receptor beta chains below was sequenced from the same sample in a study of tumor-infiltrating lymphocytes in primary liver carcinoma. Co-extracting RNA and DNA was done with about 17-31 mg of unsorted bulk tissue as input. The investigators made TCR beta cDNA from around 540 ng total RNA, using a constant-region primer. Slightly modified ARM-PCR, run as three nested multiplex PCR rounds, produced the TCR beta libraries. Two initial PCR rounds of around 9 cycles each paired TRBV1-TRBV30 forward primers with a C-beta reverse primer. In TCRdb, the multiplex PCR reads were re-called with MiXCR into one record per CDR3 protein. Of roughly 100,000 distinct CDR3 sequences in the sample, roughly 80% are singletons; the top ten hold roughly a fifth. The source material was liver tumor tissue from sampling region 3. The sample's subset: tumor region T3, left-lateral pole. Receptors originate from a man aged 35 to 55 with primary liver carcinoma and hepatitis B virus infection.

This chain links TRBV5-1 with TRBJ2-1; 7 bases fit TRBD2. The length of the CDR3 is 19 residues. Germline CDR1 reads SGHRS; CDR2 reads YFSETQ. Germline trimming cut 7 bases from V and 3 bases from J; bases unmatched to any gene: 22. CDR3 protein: CASYLVSWEGRHLYNEQFF. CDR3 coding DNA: TGCGCCAGCTACTTGGTTTCTTGGGAGGGGCGTCATCTCTACAATGAGCAGTTCTTC.

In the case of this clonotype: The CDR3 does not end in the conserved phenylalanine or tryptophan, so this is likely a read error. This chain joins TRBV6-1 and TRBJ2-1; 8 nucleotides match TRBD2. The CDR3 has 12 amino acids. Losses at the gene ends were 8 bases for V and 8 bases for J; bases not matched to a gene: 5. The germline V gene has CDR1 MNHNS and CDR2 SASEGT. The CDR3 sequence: CASDKAGDEQFL. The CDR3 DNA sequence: TGTGCCAGCGATAAAGCGGGGGATGAGCAGTTCCTC.

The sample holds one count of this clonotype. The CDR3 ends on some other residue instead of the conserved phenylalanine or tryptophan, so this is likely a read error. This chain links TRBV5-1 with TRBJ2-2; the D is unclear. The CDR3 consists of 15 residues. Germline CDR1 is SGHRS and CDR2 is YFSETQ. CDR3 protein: CASSDRVPNTGELFL. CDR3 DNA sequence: TGCGCCAGCAGCGATAGGGTCCCGAACACAGGGGAGCTGTTTCTT.

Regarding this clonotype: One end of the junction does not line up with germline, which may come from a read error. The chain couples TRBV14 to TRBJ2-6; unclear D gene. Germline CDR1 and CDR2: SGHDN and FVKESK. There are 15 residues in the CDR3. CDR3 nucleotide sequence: TGTGCCAGCAGCCAAGGCGCAGCTAGGGCCAACGTCATGTCTTTC. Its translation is CASSQGAARANVMSF.

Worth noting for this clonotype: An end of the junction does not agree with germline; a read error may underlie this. Written as DNA, the CDR3 is TGCGCCAGCAGCCAAACCGGGCTCCCGGCGCGGGTGAACACTGCAGCTTTCTTT. Amino acids: CASSQTGLPARVNTAAFF. This chain links TRBV12-3 or TRBV12-4 with TRBJ1-1; D not resolved. The CDR3 has 18 amino acids.

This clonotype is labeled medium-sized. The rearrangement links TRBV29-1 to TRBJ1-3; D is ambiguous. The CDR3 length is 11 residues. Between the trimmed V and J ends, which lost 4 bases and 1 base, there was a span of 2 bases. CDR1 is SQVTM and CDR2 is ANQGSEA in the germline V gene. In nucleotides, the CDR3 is TGCAGCGTTGGATCTGGAAACACCATATATTTT. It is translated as CSVGSGNTIYF. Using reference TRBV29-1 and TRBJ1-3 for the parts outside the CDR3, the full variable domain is SAVISQKPSRDICQRGTSLTIQCQVDSQVTMMFWYRQQPGQSLTLIATANQGSEATYESGFVIDKFPISRPNLTFSTLTVSNMSPEDSSIYLCSVGSGNTIYFGEGSWLTVV.

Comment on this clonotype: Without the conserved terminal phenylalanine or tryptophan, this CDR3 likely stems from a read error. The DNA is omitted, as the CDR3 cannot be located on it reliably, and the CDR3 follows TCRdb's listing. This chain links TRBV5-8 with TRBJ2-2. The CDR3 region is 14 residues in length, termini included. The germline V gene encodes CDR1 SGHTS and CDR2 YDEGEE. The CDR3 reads CASIYSLNTGELFY.

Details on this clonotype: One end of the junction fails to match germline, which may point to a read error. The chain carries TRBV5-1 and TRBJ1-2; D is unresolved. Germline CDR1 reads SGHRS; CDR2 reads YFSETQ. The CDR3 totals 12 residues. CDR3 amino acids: CANGETNYGYIF. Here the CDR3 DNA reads TGCGCCAACGGTGAAACTAACTATGGCTACATCTTC. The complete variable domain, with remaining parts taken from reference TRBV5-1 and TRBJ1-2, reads KAGVTQTPRYLIKTRGQQVTLSCSPISGHRSVSWYQQTPGQGLQFLFEYFSETQRNKGNFPGRFSGRQFSNSRSEMNVSTLELGDSALYLCANGETNYGYIFGSGTRLTVV.

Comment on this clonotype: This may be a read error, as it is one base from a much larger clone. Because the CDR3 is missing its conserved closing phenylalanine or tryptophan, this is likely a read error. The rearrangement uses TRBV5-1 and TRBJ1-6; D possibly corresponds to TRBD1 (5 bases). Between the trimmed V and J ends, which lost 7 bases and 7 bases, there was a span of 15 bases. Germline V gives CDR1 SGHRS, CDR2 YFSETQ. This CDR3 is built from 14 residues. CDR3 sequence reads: CASQDTDTNSPLHS. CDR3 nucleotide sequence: TGCGCCAGCCAAGATACGGACACGAATTCACCCCTCCACTCT.

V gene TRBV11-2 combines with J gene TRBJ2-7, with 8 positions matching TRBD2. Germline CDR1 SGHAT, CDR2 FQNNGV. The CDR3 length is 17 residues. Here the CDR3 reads CVSSLTTSTSAHYEQYF. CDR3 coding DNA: TGTGTCAGTAGCTTAACAACTTCGACTAGCGCACACTACGAGCAGTACTTC.

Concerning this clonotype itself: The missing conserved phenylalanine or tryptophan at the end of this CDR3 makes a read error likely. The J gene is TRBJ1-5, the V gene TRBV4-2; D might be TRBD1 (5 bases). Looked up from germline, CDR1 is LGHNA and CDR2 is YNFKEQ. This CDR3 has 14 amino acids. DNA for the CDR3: TGTGACAGCAGCCCTGCCGGGGGGGATCAGCCCCAGCATATT. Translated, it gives CDSSPAGGDQPQHI.

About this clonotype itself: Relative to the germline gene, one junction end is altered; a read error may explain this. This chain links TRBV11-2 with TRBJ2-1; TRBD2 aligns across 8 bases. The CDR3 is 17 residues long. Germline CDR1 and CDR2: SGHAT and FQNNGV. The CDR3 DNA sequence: TGTGTCAGCAGCCCCCGCGGTAGCGGGATCATCTGCAATGAGCAGTTCTTC. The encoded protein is CVSSPRGSGIICNEQFF.

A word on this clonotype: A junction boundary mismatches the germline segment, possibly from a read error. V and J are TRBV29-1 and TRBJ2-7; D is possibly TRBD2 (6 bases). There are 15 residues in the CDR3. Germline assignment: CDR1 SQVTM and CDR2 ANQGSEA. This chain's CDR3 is CSIEDPRGPWREQYF. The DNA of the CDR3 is TGCAGCATTGAAGATCCGCGGGGCCCCTGGAGGGAACAGTACTTC.

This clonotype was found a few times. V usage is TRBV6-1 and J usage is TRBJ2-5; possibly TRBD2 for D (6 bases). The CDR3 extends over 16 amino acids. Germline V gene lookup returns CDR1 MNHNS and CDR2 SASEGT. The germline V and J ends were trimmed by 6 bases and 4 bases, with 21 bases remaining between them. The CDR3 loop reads CASRVRGISSRETQYF. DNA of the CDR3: TGTGCCAGCAGAGTTCGCGGGATTAGCTCCCGAGAGACCCAGTACTTC.

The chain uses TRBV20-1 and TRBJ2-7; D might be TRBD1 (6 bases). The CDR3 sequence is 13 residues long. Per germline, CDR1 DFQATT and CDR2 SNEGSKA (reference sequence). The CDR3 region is CSAPWGQSYEQYF. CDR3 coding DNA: TGCAGCGCTCCCTGGGGGCAGTCCTACGAGCAGTACTTC.

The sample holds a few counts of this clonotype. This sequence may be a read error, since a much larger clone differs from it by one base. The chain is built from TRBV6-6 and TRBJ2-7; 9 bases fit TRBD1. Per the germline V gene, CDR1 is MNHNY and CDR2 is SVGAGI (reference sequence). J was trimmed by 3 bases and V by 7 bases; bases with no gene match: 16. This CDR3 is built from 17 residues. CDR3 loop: CASNPGLNRGQNYEQYF. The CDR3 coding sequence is TGTGCCAGCAACCCTGGACTAAACAGGGGGCAGAACTACGAGCAGTACTTC.

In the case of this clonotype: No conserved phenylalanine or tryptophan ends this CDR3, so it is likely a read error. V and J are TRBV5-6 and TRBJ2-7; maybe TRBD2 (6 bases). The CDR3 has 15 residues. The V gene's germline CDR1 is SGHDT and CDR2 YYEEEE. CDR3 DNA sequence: TGTTTCAGCAGCTTGGAGGGCAGTAATATTGGCGTGCAGTACCTC. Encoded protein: CFSSLEGSNIGVQYL.

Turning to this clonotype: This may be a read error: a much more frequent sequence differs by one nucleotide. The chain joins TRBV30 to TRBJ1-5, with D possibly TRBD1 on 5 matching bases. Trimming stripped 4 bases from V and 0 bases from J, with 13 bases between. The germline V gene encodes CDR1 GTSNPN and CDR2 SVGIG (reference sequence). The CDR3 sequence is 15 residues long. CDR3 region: CAWTVPGHSNQPQHF. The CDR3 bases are TGTGCCTGGACTGTACCTGGACATAGCAATCAGCCCCAGCATTTT.

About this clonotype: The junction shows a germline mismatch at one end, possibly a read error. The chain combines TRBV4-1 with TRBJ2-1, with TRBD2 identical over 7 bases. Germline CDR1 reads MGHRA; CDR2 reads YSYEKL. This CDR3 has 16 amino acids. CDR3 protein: CVSSQGGLVGDNEQFF. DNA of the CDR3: TGCGTCAGCAGCCAAGGCGGACTAGTGGGAGACAATGAGCAGTTCTTC.

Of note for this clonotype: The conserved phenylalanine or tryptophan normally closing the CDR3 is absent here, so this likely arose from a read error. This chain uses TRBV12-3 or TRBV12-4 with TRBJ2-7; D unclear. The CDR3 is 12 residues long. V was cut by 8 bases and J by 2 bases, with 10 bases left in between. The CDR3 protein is CASSYRPYEQYS. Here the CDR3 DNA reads TGTGCCAGCTCATACAGACCCTACGAGCAGTACTCC.

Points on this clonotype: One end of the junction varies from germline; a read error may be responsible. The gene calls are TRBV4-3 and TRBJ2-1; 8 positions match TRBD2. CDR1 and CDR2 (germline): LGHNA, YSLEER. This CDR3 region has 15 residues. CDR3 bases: TGCGCCAGCATCCAAGATAGAACTAGCGGATTTGAGCAGTTCTTC. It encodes CASIQDRTSGFEQFF.

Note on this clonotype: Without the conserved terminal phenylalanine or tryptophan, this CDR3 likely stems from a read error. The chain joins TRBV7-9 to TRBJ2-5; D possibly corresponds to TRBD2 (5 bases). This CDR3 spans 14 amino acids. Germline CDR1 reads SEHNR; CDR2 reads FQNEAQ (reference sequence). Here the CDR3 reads CASSFGNPQETQYY. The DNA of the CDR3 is TGTGCCAGCAGCTTCGGGAACCCCCAAGAGACTCAGTACTAC.

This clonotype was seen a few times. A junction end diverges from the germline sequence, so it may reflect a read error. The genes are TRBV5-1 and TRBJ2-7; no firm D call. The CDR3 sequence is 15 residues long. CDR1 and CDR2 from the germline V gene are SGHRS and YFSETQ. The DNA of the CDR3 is TGCGCCGGCAGCTTGGTCGGCGCAGCCCCCTACGAGCAGTACTTC. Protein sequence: CAGSLVGAAPYEQYF.

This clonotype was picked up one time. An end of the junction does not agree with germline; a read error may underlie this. The CDR3 nucleotides read TGTACCAGCATGACAACCGGGGCCAACGTCCTGACTTTC. Amino acids: CTSMTTGANVLTF. The chain employs TRBV6-1 and TRBJ2-6; D gene unclear. From germline, CDR1 is MNHNS and CDR2 SASEGT. CDR3 length: 13 amino acids.

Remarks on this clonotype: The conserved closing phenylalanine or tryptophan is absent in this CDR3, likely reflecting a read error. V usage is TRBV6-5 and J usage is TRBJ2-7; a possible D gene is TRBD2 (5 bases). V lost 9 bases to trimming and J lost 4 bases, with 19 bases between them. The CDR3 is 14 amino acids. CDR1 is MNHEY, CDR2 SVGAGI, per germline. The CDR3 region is CARRSGFLDYEQYL. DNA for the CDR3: TGTGCCAGACGGAGCGGTTTTCTGGATTACGAGCAGTACCTC.

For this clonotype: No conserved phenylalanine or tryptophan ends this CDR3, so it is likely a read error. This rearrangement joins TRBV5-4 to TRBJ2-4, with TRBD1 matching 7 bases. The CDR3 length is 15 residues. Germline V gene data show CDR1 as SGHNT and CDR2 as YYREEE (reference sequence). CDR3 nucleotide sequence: TGTGCCAGCAGCTTGGTGAGGGGGCGAATAAACGTTCAGTACTAC. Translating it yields CASSLVRGRINVQYY.

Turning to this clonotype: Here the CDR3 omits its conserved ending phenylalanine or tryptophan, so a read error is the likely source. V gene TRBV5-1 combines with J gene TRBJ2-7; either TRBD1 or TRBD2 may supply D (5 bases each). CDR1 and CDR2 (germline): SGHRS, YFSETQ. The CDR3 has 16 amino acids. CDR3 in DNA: TGCGCCAGCAGCTTGGCCGGGACCGTGAATTACTACGATCAGTACTTA. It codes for CASSLAGTVNYYDQYL.

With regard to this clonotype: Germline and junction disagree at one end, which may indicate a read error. This CDR3 reads CSARNHGDSNQPQLF. The CDR3 DNA is TGCAGTGCTAGAAACCACGGAGATAGCAATCAGCCCCAGCTTTTT. This chain connects TRBV20-1 to TRBJ1-5; no clear D. CDR1 is DFQATT, CDR2 SNEGSKA, per germline (reference sequence). The CDR3 sequence is 15 residues long.

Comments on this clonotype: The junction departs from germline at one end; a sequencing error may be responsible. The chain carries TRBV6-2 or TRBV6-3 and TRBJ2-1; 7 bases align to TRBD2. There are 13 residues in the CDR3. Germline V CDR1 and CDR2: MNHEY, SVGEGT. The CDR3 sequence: CARRPGLAGRQSF. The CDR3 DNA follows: TGTGCCAGGAGACCGGGATTAGCCGGGAGGCAGTCCTTC.